A single sample is the source of the 22 T cell receptor beta chains below, sequenced in a study of cytomegalovirus exposure and HLA in healthy donors. The study ran its PCR with 60 Vbeta and 13 Jbeta primers. The protocol was immunoSEQ multiplex PCR, while the TCRdb copy is restricted to in-frame clones and leaves out a portion. The sample contains tens of thousands of clones, approximately 74% of which appear only once. The sequenced material came from PBMCs. All receptors derive from a woman between 50 and 59 years old in good health and CMV-seropositive.

V usage is TRBV4-2 and J usage is TRBJ2-7; 13 bases align to TRBD2. The V and J ends lost 0 bases and 6 bases, in that order; junction bases with no gene match: 5. The CDR3 runs 16 residues. Germline lookup yields CDR1 LGHNA and CDR2 YNFKEQ. In DNA form, the CDR3 reads TGTGCCAGCAGCCAAGACGTACTAGCGGGAGGGCCCGAGCAGTACTTC. Protein sequence: CASSQDVLAGGPEQYF.

The chain has TRBV7-2 and TRBJ2-2; the match to TRBD2 covers 7 bases. This CDR3 spans 14 amino acids. Per germline, CDR1 SGHTA and CDR2 FQGNSA. The ends lost 6 bases at V and 2 bases at J; junction bases unmatched: 3. This CDR3 reads CASRSGTNTGELFF. CDR3 nucleotide sequence: TGTGCCAGCAGAAGCGGGACCAACACCGGGGAGCTGTTTTTT.

This chain connects TRBV6-1 to TRBJ2-3, with D maybe TRBD1 (5 bases). V was pared by 4 bases and J by 1 base, with 9 bases between. Germline V lookup: CDR1 MNHNS, CDR2 SASEGT. The CDR3 spans 14 residues. For the CDR3, the DNA is TGTGCCAGCAGTGGGGCGACAGGCACAGATACGCAGTATTTT. Translation: CASSGATGTDTQYF.

The chain links TRBV5-8 to TRBJ1-5, with a weak D call TRBD1 (6 bases). The germline gives CDR1 SGHTS, CDR2 YDEGEE. There are 15 residues in the CDR3. The V end lost 0 bases, the J end lost 5 bases, and 12 bases lay between the germline ends. CDR3 DNA: TGTGCCAGCAGCTTGGTGTCAGGGGCTTATCAGCCCCAGCATTTT. Translated, it gives CASSLVSGAYQPQHF.

Comments on this clone: A junction end diverges from the germline sequence, so it may reflect a read error. The chain recombines TRBV4-1 with TRBJ1-1; TRBD1 might be the D (5 bases). Germline V lookup: CDR1 MGHRA, CDR2 YSYEKL. This CDR3 has 20 amino acids. The CDR3 reads CAGSQDRVAGDLGRNTEAFF. For the CDR3, the DNA is TGCGCCGGCAGCCAAGATCGGGTAGCGGGGGACCTCGGTCGGAACACTGAAGCTTTCTTT.

CDR3 in amino acids: CASSIGQGYTEAFF. The CDR3 nucleotides are TGTGCCAGCAGCATCGGACAGGGCTACACTGAAGCTTTCTTT. The chain combines TRBV5-4 with TRBJ1-1; 8 positions agree with TRBD1. This CDR3 comprises 14 residues. The trim removed 4 bases at V and 3 bases at J, leaving 5 bases unmatched. CDR1 SGHNT and CDR2 YYREEE come from the germline V gene (reference sequence).

V usage is TRBV7-6 and J usage is TRBJ1-1; no firm D call. This CDR3 has 16 amino acids. Germline V gene data show CDR1 as SGHVS and CDR2 as FNYEAQ. Trimming removed 3 bases from V and 5 bases from J, with 19 bases in between. The CDR3 sequence: CASSFLRSGSRTEAFF. CDR3 nucleotide sequence: TGTGCCAGCAGCTTCCTAAGGTCGGGATCTAGGACTGAAGCTTTCTTT. Looking up the rest from reference TRBV7-6 and TRBJ1-1 gives the full variable domain: GAGVSQSPRYKVTKRGQDVALRCDPISGHVSLYWYRQALGQGPEFLTYFNYEAQQDKSGLPNDRFSAERPEGSISTLTIQRTEQRDSAMYRCASSFLRSGSRTEAFFGQGTRLTVV.

Concerning this clone itself: Other DNA sequences from this sample encode an identical CDR3 as well. The genes are TRBV15 and TRBJ1-1; no clear D. CDR1 is LNHNV and CDR2 is YYDKDF in the germline V gene (reference sequence). The CDR3 sequence is 15 residues long. Between the trimmed V and J ends, which lost 0 bases and 1 base, there was a span of 9 bases. The CDR3 DNA follows: TGTGCCACCAGCAGAGATCTGGCAGGGAACACTGAAGCTTTCTTT. This sequence encodes CATSRDLAGNTEAFF.

V and J are TRBV5-3 and TRBJ1-3; 7 nucleotides line up with TRBD1. TRBV5-3 is known as an ORF, though its function is uncertain. This CDR3 is built from 16 residues. V trimming: 2 bases; J trimming: 4 bases; junction bases outside the gene matches: 9. The CDR3 DNA sequence: TGTGCCAGAAGCTTTTGGACAGGCCCGAGAGGAAACACCATATATTTT. Its translation: CARSFWTGPRGNTIYF.

CDR3 region: CSVGKGGSYEQYF. DNA of the CDR3: TGCAGCGTTGGTAAGGGGGGGTCCTACGAGCAGTACTTC. The rearrangement uses TRBV29-1 and TRBJ2-7, with a weak D call TRBD2 (7 bases). This CDR3 has 13 residues. Germline V gene sequence: CDR1 SQVTM, CDR2 ANQGSEA. Trimming stripped 4 bases from V and 1 base from J, with 11 bases between.

The chain has TRBV7-2 and TRBJ2-1, with TRBD1 identical over 9 bases. CDR1 and CDR2 (germline): SGHTA, FQGNSA. This CDR3 contains 15 residues. The V segment lost 6 bases and the J segment 3 bases; nucleotides outside the gene matches: 6. CDR3 residues: CASSIGTGNYNEQFF. CDR3 bases: TGTGCCAGCAGTATCGGGACAGGGAACTACAATGAGCAGTTCTTC. The full variable domain, completed using reference TRBV7-2 and TRBJ2-1, is GAGVSQSPSNKVTEKGKDVELRCDPISGHTALYWYRQSLGQGLEFLIYFQGNSAPDKSGLPSDRFSAERTGGSVSTLTIQRTQQEDSAVYLCASSIGTGNYNEQFFGPGTRLTVL.

The rearrangement uses TRBV4-1 and TRBJ1-5, with 12 bases that match TRBD1. V shed 4 bases and J 1 base; nucleotides not matched to a gene: 5. The CDR3 length is 17 residues. Germline assignment: CDR1 MGHRA and CDR2 YSYEKL. As DNA, the CDR3 is TGCGCCAGCAGCCCTGGGACAGGGGGCGCCAGCAATCAGCCCCAGCATTTT. As protein: CASSPGTGGASNQPQHF.

This clone was observed a few times. The V call is TRBV5-4, the J call TRBJ1-1, with D possibly matching TRBD1 (6 bases). The CDR3 spans 14 residues. Germline loops: CDR1 SGHNT, CDR2 YYREEE (reference sequence). Trimming took 5 bases from V and 4 from J, leaving 15 bases between them. Here the CDR3 DNA reads TGTGCCAGCAGTATGGACAGTTTAACCACTGAAGCTTTCTTT. Protein product: CASSMDSLTTEAFF.

This sequence joins TRBV5-1 and TRBJ2-1, with D possibly being TRBD2 (5 bases). CDR3 length: 15 amino acids. Germline assignment: CDR1 SGHRS and CDR2 YFSETQ. Deletions cut 1 base from V and 0 bases from J, with 8 bases between. The CDR3 sequence is CASSLTGSSYNEQFF. CDR3 DNA sequence: TGCGCCAGCAGCTTGACGGGAAGCTCCTACAATGAGCAGTTCTTC. Full variable domain (rest looked up from reference TRBV5-1 and TRBJ2-1): KAGVTQTPRYLIKTRGQQVTLSCSPISGHRSVSWYQQTPGQGLQFLFEYFSETQRNKGNFPGRFSGRQFSNSRSEMNVSTLELGDSALYLCASSLTGSSYNEQFFGPGTRLTVL.

V is TRBV28 and J is TRBJ1-2; D perhaps matches TRBD1 (5 bases). This CDR3 region has 12 residues. Germline V gives CDR1 MDHEN, CDR2 SYDVKM. The V end was cut by 5 bases, the J end by 3 bases, with 7 bases between. CDR3 region: CASSATDYGYTF. The DNA for the CDR3 is TGTGCCAGCAGTGCGACAGACTATGGCTACACCTTC.

The rearrangement joins TRBV4-2 to TRBJ2-1, with 9 bases that match TRBD2. The CDR3 runs to 18 residues. CDR1 and CDR2 (germline): LGHNA, YNFKEQ. Trimming removed 2 bases from V and 8 bases from J; junction bases left unmatched: 16. DNA of the CDR3: TGTGCCAGCAGCCAACTTCGACTAGCGGAGGGGCGAGTCGATGAGCAGTTCTTC. Residues: CASSQLRLAEGRVDEQFF.

The chain employs TRBV11-2 and TRBJ2-7; 11 positions match TRBD2. Trimming at V came to 7 bases and at J to 0 bases, leaving 5 bases not matched to a gene. Germline CDR1 reads SGHAT; CDR2 reads FQNNGV. The CDR3 runs to 15 residues. CDR3 coding DNA: TGTGCCAGCACAATAGCGGGAGGGTACTCCTACGAGCAGTACTTC. It yields the protein CASTIAGGYSYEQYF.

The chain couples TRBV10-3 to TRBJ2-7; 11 bases line up with TRBD1. CDR1 and CDR2 (germline): ENHRY, SYGVKD. The V segment lost 7 bases and the J segment 0 bases; nucleotides outside the gene matches: 2. This CDR3 region has 14 residues. The CDR3 bases are TGTGCCATCACGGGACAGGGGGGCTCCTACGAGCAGTACTTC. It specifies CAITGQGGSYEQYF.

The chain has TRBV7-2 and TRBJ2-7, with 11 bases fitting TRBD1. There are 15 residues in the CDR3. The J segment lost 5 bases and the V segment lost 7 bases, leaving 10 bases of the junction unmatched. From germline, CDR1 is SGHTA and CDR2 FQGNSA. This CDR3 is CASTQGQGAVNEQYF. CDR3 nucleotides: TGTGCCAGCACCCAAGGACAGGGGGCGGTCAACGAGCAGTACTTC.

The rearrangement joins TRBV30 to TRBJ1-1, with D possibly TRBD1 on 6 matching bases. The ends were cut back, 3 bases at V and 7 bases at J, with 15 bases in the middle. Germline CDR1 reads GTSNPN; CDR2 reads SVGIG (reference sequence). This CDR3 contains 13 residues. CDR3 region: CAWRAGGGLEAFF. The CDR3 DNA reads as TGTGCCTGGAGAGCTGGGGGCGGCCTTGAAGCTTTCTTT.

This sequence joins TRBV6-4 and TRBJ2-3, with 7 bases that match TRBD1. This CDR3 contains 15 residues. V was pared by 7 bases and J by 2 bases, with 9 bases of the junction left unmatched. Germline V gives CDR1 MRHNA, CDR2 SNTAGT. The CDR3 sequence: CASKSGGLATDTQYF. CDR3 nucleotides: TGTGCCAGCAAATCAGGGGGTCTCGCCACAGATACGCAGTATTTT.

The chain is built from TRBV11-2 and TRBJ1-6, with D possibly TRBD1 on 6 matching bases. Germline loops: CDR1 SGHAT, CDR2 FQNNGV. This CDR3 region has 17 residues. Trimming removed 2 bases from V and 0 bases from J, with 11 bases in between. This CDR3 reads CASSLRDTSSYNSPLHF. DNA of the CDR3: TGTGCCAGCAGCTTAAGGGACACGAGCTCCTATAATTCACCCCTCCACTTT.